This T cell receptor (beta chain) comes out of a study of cytomegalovirus exposure and HLA in healthy donors (dated by TCRdb to the late 2010s). About the investigation overall: According to an earlier analysis of a few hundred of the donors, some 170 million T cells yielded over 90 million unique TCR beta sequences and about 300 Gb of sequence data. An early release covering 500 to 750 HLA-typed donors comprised about 300 gigabases of sequencing data and roughly 86 million unique TCR sequences. Of the roughly 400 genotyped donors, 65% to 90% fell in the genetic ancestry cluster associated with self-reported Caucasian donors. The study aimed to test whether cataloging public T cell receptors could reveal signatures of past pathogen exposure. The T cell repertoires of 670 or so subjects were profiled by immunosequencing and related to cytomegalovirus serostatus. In addition to the first cohort of several hundred subjects, a separate validation cohort of approximately 130 different subjects was used. High-throughput TCR immunosequencing, statistical association of individual TCRs with disease status, and machine learning were combined to predict cytomegalovirus infection status. A later analysis re-analyzed previously published TCR beta repertoires from several hundred donors and added high-resolution HLA genotyping to study TCR occurrence patterns. Rather than drawing on any new phenotypic data, the later analysis identified candidate immune exposures from TCR beta sequences and the way those sequences occurred across donors. An earlier analysis of about 620 of the donors applied high-throughput TCR beta sequencing to assess whether each TCR beta V gene segment acted as functional or pseudogenic. Alongside the repertoire data, information on donor age, sex, ethnicity and CMV serostatus was compiled. Genome-wide SNP genotypes for about 60% of the 666 donors were used in a later genetic analysis, which treated that subset as a discovery cohort. Every discovery cohort repertoire had been produced on one sequencing platform. Both class I and class II loci were covered by HLA typing, at four-digit resolution. The number of typed donors differed by locus: 629-630 for A, B, C, DRB1 and DQB1; approximately 520 for DQA1; 606 for DPA1; and 400 to 480 for DPB1. Five DR-DQ haplotypes were treated as single units for association and clustering because of strong linkage in the cohort. Across approximately 400 genotyped donors of the cohort, an average of roughly 230,000 unique TCR beta nucleotide sequences per donor were sequenced, and about a sixth of those sequences were non-productive. Summary of the overall study and its limitations: A later analysis found that TCR association rates varied across HLA loci, with DRB1 alleles showing the most associated TCRs and HLA-C alleles the fewest. In an earlier analysis of about 540 of the donors, most TCR beta V segments were observed in productive rearrangements about 90% or about 30% of the time, broadly matching IMGT annotations. In a later genetic analysis, fewer N-insertions in productive TCRs were reported among donors in an Asian-associated ancestry cluster than the roughly 640-donor mean. A further reported finding was that TCR beta sequences accurately predicted the HLA-A and HLA-B alleles for most subjects in the first cohort. An association between a missense DCLRE1C variant and V-gene and J-gene trimming of TCR beta chains was found in a later genetic analysis and replicated in an independent cohort. A later analysis found that HLA-associated TCR beta chains were more clonally expanded and had lower generation probabilities than equally common non-associated chains. In the study, 150 to 200 TCR beta chains were listed as associated with cytomegalovirus. Cytomegalovirus status was reported to be diagnosed by the classifier with high specificity and sensitivity in both the original and validation cohorts. Immune exposure information for the cohort was limited to CMV serostatus. When HLA alleles, especially DR and DQ, strongly co-occurred, TCR associations were difficult to assign to individual alleles. A later analysis associated 15,000 to 20,000 TCR beta sequences with specific HLA alleles at a false discovery rate of 0.05. Across donors, most TCR sequences were observed very rarely, whereas some public TCRs were present in many individuals. A later analysis found that most CMV-associated TCR beta chains appeared HLA-restricted, with HLA associations seemingly driven largely by CMV exposure. Three of the identified cytomegalovirus-associated TCR beta chains were confirmed in vitro to be specific for cytomegalovirus antigens. A later analysis reported that several top co-occurrence clusters appeared linked to parvovirus B19, influenza, CMV and Epstein-Barr virus. The sequencing pipeline was judged likely to have produced a cluster of highly shared sequence variants as a technical artifact. In this cohort, only TCR beta chains were sequenced, and detectable features were limited by the absence of alpha or paired-chain data. Linkage disequilibrium might explain the correlated functional status among segregating V segments, but an unknown experimental factor could not be ruled out. Roughly uniform sequencing depth across donors was assumed in presence/absence analyses, although this assumption may not hold. The 87-base-pair reads could not distinguish some IMGT-functional V segments, including TRBV6-2 and TRBV6-3, so those segments were excluded. The authors suggested that the approach could potentially be generalized to other disease states and immunological phenotypes. Because some donors lacked HLA typing at each locus, the association tests relied only on the typed subset. Some 15 rarely observed V segments, including chromosome 9 orphons, were excluded from the earlier analysis of almost 600 of the donors because counts were too low.

The library was made by the immunoSEQ multiplex PCR assay. A mixture of 60 forward primers for TCR Vbeta segments and 13 reverse primers for TCR Jbeta segments was used in the multiplex PCR. The CDR3 region of rearranged TCR beta genes was amplified from genomic DNA by a multiplex PCR assay. The Illumina HiSeq System was used to sequence the amplified TCR beta libraries as 87-base-pair reads. The source study handled its data this way. In a later analysis, about 80 million unique TCR beta chains were counted across the 500 to 850 repertoires, and about 10 million of these chains were shared by at least two donors. Raw reads were error-corrected and collapsed into unique sequences by a nearest-neighbor algorithm in which closely related sequences were merged to remove PCR and sequencing errors. CDR3 sequences were aligned to IMGT reference sequences to assign V, D and J gene segments. For a sequence to be retained, a match of at least six nucleotides to both a V gene segment and a J gene segment was required. Rearrangements were called productive when the CDR3 lacked stop codons and stayed in frame with V and J; all others were non-productive. CDR3 was defined by IMGT convention, running from the second conserved V-encoded cysteine to the conserved J-encoded phenylalanine. The earlier analysis of 500 to 750 of the donors excluded any sequence lacking an unambiguous match to a single V gene segment. An earlier analysis of roughly 590 of the donors called V segments functional above 56.7% productive rearrangements and segregating when the between-donor standard deviation exceeded 5%. To diagnose cytomegalovirus status from the catalog of TCR beta chain sequences, a statistical classification framework was built. V and J gene assignment, in a later analysis, came from comparing TCR nucleotide sequences with IMGT/GENE-DB human TR gene sequences. Using the TCRdist pipeline, a later analysis assigned CDR3 sequences along with most-parsimonious VDJ recombination scenarios. In a later analysis, every TCR beta chain was defined by the combination of its CDR3 amino acid sequence and its V-gene family, and reads without a unique V-gene family were dropped. A later analysis removed 592 highly shared, low-generation-probability nucleotide sequences to deal with suspected cross-contamination and a sequencing artifact. For each public chain, a later analysis derived a clonal expansion index from normalized ranks of inferred template counts within each repertoire. A later analysis computed generation probabilities with a VDJ recombination model fitted to out-of-frame rearrangements, and checked the results against IGoR. In a later analysis, TCR-TCR, TCR-HLA and TCR-CMV co-occurrence was scored with hypergeometric tests, and a repertoire-size bias correction was applied to TCR pairs. In a later analysis, false discovery rates were estimated by permuting HLA or CMV assignments 20 times. In a later analysis, co-occurring TCRs were grouped with DBSCAN, and TCRdist sequence similarity was added when clustering was performed within HLA-allele-positive subsets. Co-occurrence clustering excluded repertoires with fewer than 30,000 or more than 120,000 public chains, plus five with anomalous nucleotide sharing. The clones in this table, taken by TCRdb from immuneACCESS, are in-frame only. Not every clone is retained; where verified, under half of the shortfall comes from an unresolved V gene, and the cause of the rest is unknown. V, J and clone size are taken as reported in that table, and D and trimming were inferred from the DNA itself. The sample records 150,000 to 200,000 clones, roughly 80% of which are singletons. The ten largest clones capture 1.7% of the sample.

Worth noting for this clone: Its target antigen remains unknown. Base qualities are missing; no much larger clone stands one base away.

V gives up 6 bases and J gives up 0 bases, and the segment between their germline ends measures 12 bases. CDR3 length: 14 amino acids, cysteine to phenylalanine. The only DNA kept is the CDR3, 42 bases in frame from the first base. The cohort consisted of hundreds of healthy bone marrow donors. Cohort members were all nominally healthy when sampled, although unrecorded immune exposures were likely present. The donor tested CMV seronegative, placing the donor among the 350 to 400 seronegative members of the cohort. A peripheral blood sample was provided by each donor, and peripheral blood mononuclear cells were used for TCR beta sequencing. Genomic DNA was extracted from the blood cell samples with the Qiagen DNeasy Blood Extraction Kit.

The sequence was obtained from a young woman in good health and CMV-seronegative. Recombination joined TRBV23-1 with TRBJ2-7; TRBD1 could be the D gene, as 5 bases match. TRBV23-1 is designated an ORF whose function remains uncertain. The sample consisted of PBMCs. CDR3 protein: CASSQGRLSYEQYF. In nucleotides, the sequence is TGCGCCAGCAGCCAGGGCAGGCTCTCCTACGAGCAGTACTTC.